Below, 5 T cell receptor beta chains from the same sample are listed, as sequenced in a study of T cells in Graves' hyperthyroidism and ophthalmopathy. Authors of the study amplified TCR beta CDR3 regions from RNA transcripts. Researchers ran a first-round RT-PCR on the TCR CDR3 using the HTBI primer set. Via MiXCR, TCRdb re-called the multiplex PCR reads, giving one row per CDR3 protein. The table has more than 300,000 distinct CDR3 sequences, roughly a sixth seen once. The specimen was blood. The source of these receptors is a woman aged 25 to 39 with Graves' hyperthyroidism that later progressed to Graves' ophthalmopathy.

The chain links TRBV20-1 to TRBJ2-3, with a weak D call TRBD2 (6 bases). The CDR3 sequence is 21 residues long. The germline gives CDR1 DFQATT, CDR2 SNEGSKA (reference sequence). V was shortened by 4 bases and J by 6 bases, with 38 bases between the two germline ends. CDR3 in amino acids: CSATRPEAEISGRRIADTQYF. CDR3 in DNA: TGCAGTGCTACAAGACCGGAAGCGGAAATTAGCGGCAGGCGAATTGCGGATACGCAGTATTTT.

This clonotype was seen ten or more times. The CDR3, as DNA: TGTGCCAGCAGCTTCGCGAGTTTTCCAGATACGCAGTATTTT. This gives the protein CASSFASFPDTQYF. The chain links TRBV11-2 to TRBJ2-3, with D unresolved. V lost 3 bases and J 4 bases, leaving 11 bases between the germline ends. The germline V gene encodes CDR1 SGHAT and CDR2 FQNNGV. CDR3 length: 14 residues.

The CDR3 loop reads CSARVGGADTQYF. In DNA form, the CDR3 reads TGCAGTGCCCGGGTGGGGGGCGCAGATACGCAGTATTTT. The chain employs TRBV20-1 and TRBJ2-3; the D gene could be TRBD1 or TRBD2 (6 bases each). The germline CDR1 and CDR2 sequences are DFQATT and SNEGSKA (reference sequence). The CDR3 is 13 residues long. Trimming left V 6 bases short and J 4 bases short, with 14 bases between.

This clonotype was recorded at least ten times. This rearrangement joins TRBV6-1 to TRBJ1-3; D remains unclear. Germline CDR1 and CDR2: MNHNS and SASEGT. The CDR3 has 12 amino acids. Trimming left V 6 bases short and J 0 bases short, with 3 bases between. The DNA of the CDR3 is TGTGCCAGCAGGCCCTCTGGAAACACCATATATTTT. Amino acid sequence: CASRPSGNTIYF.

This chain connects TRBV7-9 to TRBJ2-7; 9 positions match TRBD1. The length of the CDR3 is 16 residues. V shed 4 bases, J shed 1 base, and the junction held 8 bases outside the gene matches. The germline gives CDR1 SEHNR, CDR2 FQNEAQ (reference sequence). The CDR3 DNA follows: TGTGCCAGCAGCTCGTTGACAGGGGGAGGGTCCTACGAGCAGTACTTC. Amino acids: CASSSLTGGGSYEQYF.